Sequencing of this T cell receptor (beta chain) was carried out in a study of T-cell memory formation after mild COVID-19. J lost 1 base, V lost 4 bases, and 10 bases had no gene match. The CDR3 contains 17 residues. The germline gives CDR1 SGHVS, CDR2 FNYEAQ. Study observations and caveats: Clones shrinking from day 15 to 85 showed even CD4/CD8 mixes; later expanders tilted CD4+.

As regards this clonotype: Its antigen is currently unknown.

TCRdb passed the 5' RACE reads through MiXCR, listing each CDR3 protein once. The sample shows around 390,000 distinct CDR3 sequences, roughly 15% of them seen only once. This clonotype was sampled from a man aged 18 to 30 who had mild COVID-19 (a few samples of this study predate the infection). Cell type and time point are not known. This chain joins TRBV7-6 and TRBJ2-3, with TRBD1 identical over 8 bases. The sequenced material came from PBMCs or a T cell subset sorted from them (not recorded which). The CDR3 nucleotides are TGTGCCAGCAGCTCGGACAGGGATAATGGGGGCACAGATACGCAGTATTTT. Its protein product is CASSSDRDNGGTDTQYF.